These 21 T cell receptor beta chains originate from one sample sequenced in a study of lymphopenia after photon versus proton radiotherapy. Here immunoSEQ multiplex PCR was the method, and the copy in TCRdb shows in-frame clones only, minus some. The table records roughly 53,000 clones, around four fifths of them present only once. Here the sequenced sample was peripheral blood, taken from a patient treated with photon-based radiotherapy. The receptors derive from a man in his fifties with gastric cancer.

The chain has TRBV5-1 and TRBJ2-1; TRBD2 is a possible D gene (6 bases). CDR1 SGHRS and CDR2 YFSETQ come from the germline V gene. The CDR3 loop spans 17 amino acids. V lost 0 bases and J 3 bases, leaving 16 bases between the germline ends. The CDR3 DNA reads as TGCGCCAGCAGCTTGGGCCAAGCGGGCCCCAACTACAATGAGCAGTTCTTC. This translates into CASSLGQAGPNYNEQFF.

The V call is TRBV2, the J call TRBJ2-3, with 7 bases that match TRBD2. Unmatched junction bases numbered 5, after V lost 7 bases and J lost 1 base. This CDR3 has 14 amino acids. Germline-derived CDR1 and CDR2 are SNHLY and FYNNEI. The CDR3 is CASTTSGGTDTQYF. CDR3 DNA: TGTGCCAGCACGACCAGCGGGGGCACAGATACGCAGTATTTT.

The V call is TRBV19, the J call TRBJ1-2; possibly TRBD1 for D (6 bases). In germline, CDR1 is LNHDA, CDR2 SQIVND (reference sequence). The germline V and J ends were trimmed by 4 bases and 3 bases, with 21 bases remaining between them. This CDR3 is 17 amino acids long. The DNA for the CDR3 is TGTGCCAGTAGTACCTCAGACTCCCGGGACACTTACTATGGCTACACCTTC. Amino acid sequence: CASSTSDSRDTYYGYTF.

The chain is built from TRBV7-9 and TRBJ2-4; D tentatively reads TRBD1 or TRBD2 (6 bases each). Trimming shortened V by 3 bases and J by 2 bases, and 17 bases separated the two germline ends. Germline V lookup: CDR1 SEHNR, CDR2 FQNEAQ (reference sequence). This CDR3 has 17 residues. CDR3 region: CASSFPLGGSTKNIQYF. The CDR3 nucleotides read TGTGCCAGCAGCTTCCCCTTGGGGGGCTCGACCAAAAACATTCAGTACTTC. Supplemented by reference TRBV7-9 and TRBJ2-4, the full variable domain reads DTGVSQNPRHKITKRGQNVTFRCDPISEHNRLYWYRQTLGQGPEFLTYFQNEAQLEKSRLLSDRFSAERPKGSFSTLEIQRTEQGDSAMYLCASSFPLGGSTKNIQYFGAGTRLSVL.

This CDR3 reads CASSLNRGETQYF. The CDR3 region has the DNA TGTGCCAGTAGTCTGAACAGGGGGGAGACCCAGTACTTC. J is TRBJ2-5 and V is TRBV19, with 8 bases that match TRBD1. The CDR3 is 13 residues long. With 5 bases clipped from V and 5 bases from J, the junction kept 4 bases outside the gene matches. Germline V gene sequence: CDR1 LNHDA, CDR2 SQIVND (reference sequence).

The chain has TRBV15 and TRBJ1-1; no definite D call. CDR3 length: 13 residues. From germline, CDR1 is LNHNV and CDR2 YYDKDF (reference sequence). Trimming took off 0 bases at V and 1 base at J, with 3 bases between the two ends. Here the CDR3 reads CATSRDRNTEAFF. CDR3 DNA: TGTGCCACCAGCAGAGATCGGAACACTGAAGCTTTCTTT.

The V call is TRBV4-1, the J call TRBJ2-3, with 7 bases lining up with TRBD2. After removal of 6 bases from V and 4 bases from J, the junction contained 7 bases not matched to a gene. The germline CDR1 and CDR2 sequences are MGHRA and YSYEKL. The CDR3 consists of 14 residues. This CDR3 is CASRKAGEADTQYF. The CDR3 bases are TGCGCCAGCAGAAAGGCGGGAGAGGCAGATACGCAGTATTTT.

V usage is TRBV30 and J usage is TRBJ2-2, with 16 bases aligning to TRBD2. V was clipped by 0 bases and J by 1 base; unmatched bases: 8. Germline lookup yields CDR1 GTSNPN and CDR2 SVGIG (reference sequence). The length of the CDR3 is 20 residues. Here the CDR3 reads CAWSVPYGTSGRGNTGELFF. The CDR3 DNA reads TGTGCCTGGAGTGTACCTTACGGGACTAGCGGGAGGGGGAACACCGGGGAGCTGTTTTTT. Full variable domain (remainder filled in from reference TRBV30 and TRBJ2-2): SQTIHQWPATLVQPVGSPLSLECTVEGTSNPNLYWYRQAAGRGLQLLFYSVGIGQISSEVPQNLSASRPQDRQFILSSKKLLLSDSGFYLCAWSVPYGTSGRGNTGELFFGEGSRLTVL.

This clone was picked up one time. The chain joins TRBV27 to TRBJ2-7, with 7 bases fitting TRBD1. The germline V gene encodes CDR1 MNHEY and CDR2 SMNVEV (reference sequence). The CDR3 sequence is 14 residues long. V was pared by 5 bases and J by 3 bases, with 7 bases of the junction left unmatched. CDR3 DNA: TGTGCCAGCAGTCCCGGACAGGAAGACTACGAGCAGTACTTC. It codes for CASSPGQEDYEQYF.

V and J are TRBV7-2 and TRBJ2-5; D perhaps matches TRBD1 (5 bases). Trimming took 5 bases from V and 4 from J, leaving 11 bases between them. The CDR3 spans 13 residues. Germline lookup yields CDR1 SGHTA and CDR2 FQGNSA. The chain's CDR3 is CASSPRQRETQYF. The CDR3 DNA reads as TGTGCCAGCAGCCCCCGACAGCGAGAGACCCAGTACTTC.

The chain recombines TRBV4-1 with TRBJ1-1; the D gene is possibly TRBD1 (5 bases). V was shortened by 1 base and J by 2 bases, with 11 bases between the two germline ends. Germline V gene data show CDR1 as MGHRA and CDR2 as YSYEKL. This CDR3 is built from 15 residues. CDR3 in amino acids: CASSQVWGDNTEAFF. The CDR3 DNA reads as TGCGCCAGCAGCCAAGTGTGGGGCGATAACACTGAAGCTTTCTTT.

The chain has TRBV10-3 and TRBJ1-5, with D possibly TRBD1 on 5 matching bases. Trimming took off 6 bases at V and 11 bases at J, with 17 bases between the two ends. The CDR3 contains 13 residues. Germline CDR1 and CDR2: ENHRY and SYGVKD. CDR3 nucleotide sequence: TGTGCCATCAGCCCCGGGGCCGGGACGACCCAGCATTTT. Its protein is CAISPGAGTTQHF.

This chain connects TRBV27 to TRBJ1-2, with 12 nucleotides matching TRBD1. The junction had 8 bases not matched to a gene; V was cut back by 5 bases and J by 4 bases. The CDR3 length is 16 residues. Germline CDR1 and CDR2: MNHEY and SMNVEV (reference sequence). The CDR3 DNA is TGTGCCAGCAGTCCCCCGGGACAGGGGGCCCGCTATGGCTACACCTTC. This gives the protein CASSPPGQGARYGYTF.

The CDR3 loop reads CASSLDRFSGGDEQFF. The CDR3 DNA reads TGTGCCAGCAGCTTAGATCGGTTTAGCGGGGGTGATGAGCAGTTCTTC. The V and J genes are TRBV7-2 and TRBJ2-1; TRBD2 agrees at 9 bases. The CDR3 is 16 residues long. The germline V gene encodes CDR1 SGHTA and CDR2 FQGNSA. V lost 1 base, J lost 8 bases, and 9 bases stayed unmatched.

The J gene is TRBJ2-7, the V gene TRBV5-6, with 7 bases that match TRBD2. The junction had 10 bases not matched to a gene; V was cut back by 0 bases and J by 7 bases. This CDR3 is 15 amino acids long. In germline, CDR1 is SGHDT, CDR2 YYEEEE. Here the CDR3 DNA reads TGTGCCAGCAGCTTGGTAGCGGGTCGTTCGGGAGAGCAGTACTTC. Its protein is CASSLVAGRSGEQYF.

V usage is TRBV28 and J usage is TRBJ2-1; no definite D call. This CDR3 has 14 residues. Germline-derived CDR1 and CDR2 are MDHEN and SYDVKM. Trimming removed 5 bases from V and 10 bases from J, with 18 bases in between. The CDR3 is CASSPLVGGGEQFF. The CDR3 bases are TGTGCCAGCAGTCCCCTAGTGGGCGGTGGAGAGCAGTTCTTC. Together with reference TRBV28 and TRBJ2-1, the CDR3 gives the full variable domain: DVKVTQSSRYLVKRTGEKVFLECVQDMDHENMFWYRQDPGLGLRLIYFSYDVKMKEKGDIPEGYSVSREKKERFSLILESASTNQTSMYLCASSPLVGGGEQFFGPGTRLTVL.

This clone appeared a few times. The chain links TRBV6-5 to TRBJ2-2, with a tentative D call TRBD1 (6 bases). In germline, CDR1 is MNHEY, CDR2 SVGAGI. The CDR3 sequence is 16 residues long. The germline V and J ends were trimmed by 4 bases and 3 bases, with 15 bases remaining between them. For the CDR3, the DNA is TGTGCCAGCAGTTTAGGGGGTGGTATGGACACCGGGGAGCTGTTTTTT. Its translation is CASSLGGGMDTGELFF.

This chain connects TRBV7-8 to TRBJ2-4, with D perhaps matching TRBD2 (5 bases). The CDR3 loop spans 17 amino acids. V shed 1 base and J shed 9 bases, with 22 bases lying between them. Germline CDR1 is SGHVS and CDR2 is FQNEAQ. The CDR3, as DNA: TGTGCCAGCAGCTTAGTAGTATCGGCAGGCAGAGGGAGCATTCAGTACTTC. Its protein is CASSLVVSAGRGSIQYF. Complete variable domain (other parts from reference TRBV7-8 and TRBJ2-4): GAGVSQSPRYKVAKRGQDVALRCDPISGHVSLFWYQQALGQGPEFLTYFQNEAQLDKSGLPSDRFFAERPEGSVSTLKIQRTQQEDSAVYLCASSLVVSAGRGSIQYFGAGTRLSVL.

The V gene is TRBV14, the J gene TRBJ2-1; D ambiguous. The V gene's germline CDR1 is SGHDN and CDR2 FVKESK. Trimming took 1 base from V and 8 from J, leaving 27 bases between them. This CDR3 region has 19 residues. As DNA, the CDR3 is TGTGCCAGCAGCCAAGTGTTTCGGTTAGAGCCTCAAGGGTCCTATGAGCAGTTCTTC. Protein product: CASSQVFRLEPQGSYEQFF.

This chain connects TRBV15 to TRBJ1-2; the D is unclear. The CDR3 has 15 residues. The V end was cut by 0 bases, the J end by 4 bases, with 12 bases between. Per the germline V gene, CDR1 is LNHNV and CDR2 is YYDKDF (reference sequence). The chain's CDR3 is CATSRDKDGSYGYTF. The CDR3 nucleotides read TGTGCCACCAGCAGAGATAAGGACGGATCCTATGGCTACACCTTC.

V gene TRBV30 combines with J gene TRBJ2-3; D may be TRBD2 (5 bases). V was shortened by 0 bases and J by 0 bases, with 10 bases between the two germline ends. CDR3 size: 15 residues. Germline CDR1 reads GTSNPN; CDR2 reads SVGIG (reference sequence). The CDR3 is CAWSVEADSTDTQYF. In DNA form, the CDR3 reads TGTGCCTGGAGTGTGGAAGCGGATAGCACAGATACGCAGTATTTT.